The rows below give T cell receptor beta chains drawn from one sample of a study of T cell repertoires in cytomegalovirus infection. These receptors have no identified antigens. TCRdb re-called the reads with MiXCR, one entry per CDR3 protein. There are roughly 920,000 distinct CDR3 sequences in the sample; approximately 30% occur only once, and about an eighth lies in the top ten. The sample was cultured CD8+ T cells from PBMCs, taken from culture after CMV antigen stimulation. These receptor sequences come from a human donor in good health (CMV status not recorded). Some clones in this sample may be carry-over from other donors' samples. The CDR3 runs from the conserved cysteine through the conserved F or W. A D gene is named only where the DNA matches it firmly. Clone size is not always given. Where it is, it says once, few, many or a class for expanded clones.

J gene: TRBJ1-1; clone size: -; V gene: TRBV27; D gene: -; CDR3 protein: CASSYREGHPNTEAFF; CDR3 DNA: TGTGCCAGCAGTTACAGGGAAGGCCACCCGAACACTGAAGCTTTCTTT
J gene: TRBJ1-3; clone size: few; V gene: TRBV7-4; D gene: TRBD1; CDR3 protein: CASSSYGTVHF; CDR3 DNA: TGTGCCAGCAGCTCATACGGGACAGTGCATTTT
J gene: TRBJ2-5; clone size: few; V gene: TRBV10-2; D gene: -; CDR3 protein: CATWGIQETQYF; CDR3 DNA: TGCGCCACATGGGGGATCCAAGAGACCCAGTACTTC
J gene: TRBJ2-2; clone size: -; V gene: TRBV3-1; D gene: TRBD2; CDR3 protein: CASSPLGGGSRTGELFF; CDR3 DNA: TGTGCCAGCAGCCCATTGGGCGGGGGTTCGAGAACCGGGGAGCTGTTTTTT
J gene: TRBJ2-3; clone size: many; V gene: TRBV7-6; D gene: -; CDR3 protein: CASSFWAGTDTQYF; CDR3 DNA: TGTGCCAGCAGCTTTTGGGCGGGCACAGATACGCAGTATTTT
J gene: TRBJ1-1; clone size: -; V gene: TRBV6-2/TRBV6-3; D gene: TRBD1; CDR3 protein: CASSYSTRTGRTEAFF; CDR3 DNA: TGTGCCAGCAGTTACTCGACGAGGACAGGGCGAACTGAAGCTTTCTTT
J gene: TRBJ2-5; clone size: -; V gene: TRBV13; D gene: -; CDR3 protein: CASSIRTSQETQYF; CDR3 DNA: TGTGCCAGCAGCATCCGGACATCCCAAGAGACCCAGTACTTC
J gene: TRBJ2-1; clone size: -; V gene: TRBV7-3; D gene: -; CDR3 protein: CASSYLSLGDEQFF; CDR3 DNA: TGTGCCAGCAGCTACCTCTCTTTGGGGGATGAGCAGTTCTTC
J gene: TRBJ2-6; clone size: -; V gene: TRBV24-1; D gene: TRBD1; CDR3 protein: CATTGGYRANVLTF; CDR3 DNA: TGTGCCACCACAGGGGGCTATAGGGCCAACGTCCTGACTTTC
J gene: TRBJ2-1; clone size: many; V gene: TRBV12-3/TRBV12-4; D gene: -; CDR3 protein: CASSFVAPSYNEQFF; CDR3 DNA: TGTGCCAGCAGTTTTGTTGCGCCCTCCTACAATGAGCAGTTCTTC
J gene: TRBJ2-3; clone size: -; V gene: TRBV7-2; D gene: TRBD2; CDR3 protein: CASSSSGRGVRDTQYF; CDR3 DNA: TGTGCCAGCAGCTCTTCCGGGCGGGGGGTACGTGATACGCAGTATTTT
J gene: TRBJ2-1; clone size: -; V gene: TRBV6-5; D gene: -; CDR3 protein: CASTSRQGDMYNEQFF; CDR3 DNA: TGTGCCAGCACTTCCAGGCAAGGGGATATGTACAATGAGCAGTTCTTC
J gene: TRBJ2-1; clone size: few; V gene: TRBV7-3; D gene: -; CDR3 protein: CASSLYLYNEQFF; CDR3 DNA: TGTGCCAGCAGCTTATATCTCTACAATGAGCAGTTCTTC
J gene: TRBJ2-5; clone size: -; V gene: TRBV9; D gene: -; CDR3 protein: CASSVDIQVGQETQYF; CDR3 DNA: TGTGCCAGCAGCGTAGATATTCAGGTCGGGCAAGAGACCCAGTACTTC
J gene: TRBJ1-2; clone size: once; V gene: TRBV27; D gene: -; CDR3 protein: CASSLDPVDYGYTF; CDR3 DNA: TGTGCCAGCAGTTTAGACCCGGTCGACTATGGCTACACCTTC
J gene: TRBJ1-2; clone size: -; V gene: TRBV18; D gene: -; CDR3 protein: CASSPGHGYGYTF; CDR3 DNA: TGTGCCAGCTCACCCGGTCATGGATATGGCTACACCTTC
J gene: TRBJ2-3; clone size: -; V gene: TRBV6-1; D gene: TRBD1; CDR3 protein: CASRAGTATRNTDTQYF; CDR3 DNA: TGTGCCAGCAGAGCCGGGACAGCGACCCGAAACACAGATACGCAGTATTTT
J gene: TRBJ1-5; clone size: -; V gene: TRBV12-3/TRBV12-4; D gene: TRBD1; CDR3 protein: CASSRRAGGDQPQHF; CDR3 DNA: TGTGCCAGCAGCCGCCGAGCAGGGGGCGATCAGCCCCAGCATTTT
J gene: TRBJ1-4; clone size: -; V gene: TRBV9; D gene: -; CDR3 protein: CASKAGSATNEKLFF; CDR3 DNA: TGTGCCAGCAAGGCGGGAAGTGCAACTAATGAAAAACTGTTTTTT
J gene: TRBJ2-2; clone size: few; V gene: TRBV7-9; D gene: -; CDR3 protein: CASSFGVGRTGELFF; CDR3 DNA: TGTGCCAGCAGCTTCGGGGTTGGGCGGACCGGGGAGCTGTTTTTT
J gene: TRBJ1-1; clone size: few; V gene: TRBV15; D gene: -; CDR3 protein: CATSRDTEGWTEAFF; CDR3 DNA: TGTGCCACCAGCAGAGATACCGAGGGTTGGACTGAAGCTTTCTTT
J gene: TRBJ1-4; clone size: -; V gene: TRBV14; D gene: TRBD1; CDR3 protein: CASSQPQGAREKLFF; CDR3 DNA: TGTGCCAGCAGCCAACCCCAGGGGGCGAGGGAAAAACTGTTTTTT
J gene: TRBJ2-7; clone size: -; V gene: TRBV2; D gene: -; CDR3 protein: CATRPRRNEQYF; CDR3 DNA: TGTGCCACACGTCCCCGCAGAAACGAGCAGTACTTC
J gene: TRBJ1-1; clone size: -; V gene: TRBV6-4; D gene: -; CDR3 protein: CASAPEGVTNTEAFF; CDR3 DNA: TGTGCCAGCGCCCCGGAGGGAGTGACGAACACTGAAGCTTTCTTT
J gene: TRBJ2-2; clone size: -; V gene: TRBV27; D gene: -; CDR3 protein: CASSTLSAMGTGELFF; CDR3 DNA: TGTGCCAGCAGTACCCTGTCTGCAATGGGAACCGGGGAGCTGTTTTTT
J gene: TRBJ1-4; clone size: few; V gene: TRBV12-3/TRBV12-4; D gene: -; CDR3 protein: CASSLALRTELFF; CDR3 DNA: TGTGCCAGCAGTTTAGCGCTCAGGACGGAACTGTTTTTT
J gene: TRBJ1-5; clone size: many; V gene: TRBV7-9; D gene: -; CDR3 protein: CASSLDNQPQHF; CDR3 DNA: TGTGCCAGCAGCTTAGATAATCAGCCCCAGCATTTT
J gene: TRBJ1-4; clone size: many; V gene: TRBV4-2; D gene: -; CDR3 protein: CASSPRQAPLEKLFF; CDR3 DNA: TGTGCCAGCAGCCCCCGACAAGCGCCTTTGGAAAAACTGTTTTTT
J gene: TRBJ2-1; clone size: few; V gene: TRBV4-3; D gene: -; CDR3 protein: CASSQDSGRGSYNEQFF; CDR3 DNA: TGCGCCAGCAGCCAAGATTCTGGTCGGGGTTCCTACAATGAGCAGTTCTTC
J gene: TRBJ1-2; clone size: -; V gene: TRBV19; D gene: TRBD1; CDR3 protein: CASSISGRGRHYGYTF; CDR3 DNA: TGTGCCAGTAGTATATCAGGAAGGGGGCGGCACTATGGCTACACCTTC
J gene: TRBJ1-2; clone size: -; V gene: TRBV7-3; D gene: -; CDR3 protein: CASSLGGRPTATNYGYTF; CDR3 DNA: TGTGCCAGCAGCTTAGGGGGCAGGCCAACCGCGACCAACTATGGCTACACCTTC